Sequencing of this TCR beta chain was carried out in a study of control samples from healthy donors and cancer patients. TCRdb keeps only in-frame clones here, not all; method: immunoSEQ multiplex PCR. Of about 140,000 clones detected, 75% to 95% appear once; the ten largest clones hold less than 8.5%. CDR1 is LNHDA, CDR2 SQIVND, per germline (reference sequence). V gave up 6 bases and J gave up 4 bases, with 24 bases separating them. There are 17 residues in the CDR3. The chain is built from TRBV19 and TRBJ1-1; tentatively, D is TRBD1 (6 bases). The TCR was taken from a man aged 18-30 years in good health. Material for sequencing was blood. CDR3 sequence: CASSTTGSPRTSTEAFF. The CDR3 region has the DNA TGTGCCAGTAGCACTACAGGGAGCCCGCGAACGAGCACTGAAGCTTTCTTT.